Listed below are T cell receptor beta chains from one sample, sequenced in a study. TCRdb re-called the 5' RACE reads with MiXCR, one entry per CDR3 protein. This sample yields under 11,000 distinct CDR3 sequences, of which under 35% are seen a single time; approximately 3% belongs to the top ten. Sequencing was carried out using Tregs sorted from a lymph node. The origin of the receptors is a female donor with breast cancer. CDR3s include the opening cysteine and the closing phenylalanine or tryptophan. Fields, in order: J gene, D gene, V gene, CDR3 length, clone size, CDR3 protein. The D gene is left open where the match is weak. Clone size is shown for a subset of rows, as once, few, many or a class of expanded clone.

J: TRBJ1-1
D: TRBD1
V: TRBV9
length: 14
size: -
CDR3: CASTVVSGGTEAFF

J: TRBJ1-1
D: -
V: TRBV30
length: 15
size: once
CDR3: CAWSVLSRGGTEAFF

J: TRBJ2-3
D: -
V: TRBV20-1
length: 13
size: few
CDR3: CSARTGMGDTQYF

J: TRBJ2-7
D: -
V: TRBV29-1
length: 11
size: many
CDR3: CSVGYSYEQYF

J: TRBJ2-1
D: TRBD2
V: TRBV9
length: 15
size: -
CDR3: CASSAPGLVASEQFF

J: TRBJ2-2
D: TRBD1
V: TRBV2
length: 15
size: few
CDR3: CASSSTGAYTGELFF

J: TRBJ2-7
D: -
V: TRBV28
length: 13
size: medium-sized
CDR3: CASSLTGANEQYF

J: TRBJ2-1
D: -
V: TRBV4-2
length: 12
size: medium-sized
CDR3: CASSQDSYEQFF

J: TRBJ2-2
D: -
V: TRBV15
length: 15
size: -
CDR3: CATSRSQEVTGEQFF

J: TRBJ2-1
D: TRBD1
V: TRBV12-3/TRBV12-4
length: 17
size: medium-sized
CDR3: CASSSERGQGRYNEQFF

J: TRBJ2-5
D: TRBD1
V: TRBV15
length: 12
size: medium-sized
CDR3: CATGQGMETQYF

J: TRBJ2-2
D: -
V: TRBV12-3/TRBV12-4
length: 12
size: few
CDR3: CAGTKGLGELFF

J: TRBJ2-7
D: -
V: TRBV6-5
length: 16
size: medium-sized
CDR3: CASRPSGSPSAYEQYF

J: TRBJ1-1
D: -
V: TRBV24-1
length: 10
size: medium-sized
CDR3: CATGGAEAFF

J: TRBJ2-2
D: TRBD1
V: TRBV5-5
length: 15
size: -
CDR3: CASSRRDRGTGELFF

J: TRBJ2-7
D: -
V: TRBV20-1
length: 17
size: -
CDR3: CSARTAPGTPSNYEQHF

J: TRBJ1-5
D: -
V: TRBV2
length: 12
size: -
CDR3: CASALGSQPQHF

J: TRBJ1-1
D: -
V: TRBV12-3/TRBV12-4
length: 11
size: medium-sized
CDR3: CASTFGQEAFF

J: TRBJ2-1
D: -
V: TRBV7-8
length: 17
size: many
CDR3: CASSSVDSGSSYNEQFF

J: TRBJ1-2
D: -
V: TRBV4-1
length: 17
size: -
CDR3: CASSLPAGGRGNYGYTF

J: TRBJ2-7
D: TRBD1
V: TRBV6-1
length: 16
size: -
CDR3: CASSEADRGMSYERYF

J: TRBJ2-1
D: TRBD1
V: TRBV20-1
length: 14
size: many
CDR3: CSARRPDRGYEQFF

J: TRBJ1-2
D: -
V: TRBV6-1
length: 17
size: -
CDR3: CASSEPQTTGFSYGYTF

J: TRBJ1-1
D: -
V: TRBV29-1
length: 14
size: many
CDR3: CSVHRVTGNTEAFF

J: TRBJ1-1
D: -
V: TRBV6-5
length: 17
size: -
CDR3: CASSSYSTRQLNTEAFF

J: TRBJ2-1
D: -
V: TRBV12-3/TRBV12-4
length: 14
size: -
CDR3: CASTFGGPYNGQFF

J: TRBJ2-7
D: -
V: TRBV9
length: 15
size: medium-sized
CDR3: CASSAGPGLSYEQYF

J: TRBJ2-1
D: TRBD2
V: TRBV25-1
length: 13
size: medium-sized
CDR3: CASISGSADEQFF